This TCR beta chain was documented in a study of CD8+ T cells in alopecia areata. Extracted RNA was reverse transcribed into cDNA, the sequencing template. The data were produced by immunoSEQ multiplex PCR, yet TCRdb's version contains in-frame clones alone and is incomplete. The sample consists of about 280,000 clones, 58% of them appearing once. As to treatment: oral pan-JAK inhibitor, 5-10 mg twice daily. This CDR3 has 12 residues. Germline CDR1 is SGDLS and CDR2 is YYNGEE. Trimming took off 3 bases at V and 13 bases at J, with 14 bases between the two ends. J is TRBJ2-1 and V is TRBV9; maybe TRBD2 (7 bases). The source material was CD4+ T cells sorted from blood, sampled at week 24, from a patient treated with tofacitinib. This TCR was sampled from a human donor with alopecia areata. The CDR3 loop reads CASSGNREGQFF. The DNA of the CDR3 is TGTGCCAGCAGCGGGAACAGGGAGGGTCAGTTCTTC.